One and the same sample provided the 29 T cell receptor beta chains below, sequenced in a study of cytomegalovirus exposure and HLA in healthy donors (dated by TCRdb to about 2017). To prepare the library, the immunoSEQ multiplex PCR assay was applied. For the multiplex PCR, a mixture combining 60 forward primers for TCR Vbeta segments and 13 reverse primers for TCR Jbeta segments was used. In TCRdb, the immuneACCESS table is reduced to in-frame sequences with V and J assigned. These tables do not hold every clone; where another copy was compared, an unresolved V gene accounts for under half, and the others remain unexplained. The sample table records over 55,000 clones. The ten top clones hold roughly 15% of the sample. The sample taken for sequencing was PBMCs. Receptors originate from a boy aged 5-17 years in good health and CMV-seronegative.

The genes are TRBV4-1 and TRBJ2-5; 12 bases line up with TRBD2. The V and J ends lost 6 bases and 4 bases, in that order; junction bases with no gene match: 9. The germline gives CDR1 MGHRA, CDR2 YSYEKL. This CDR3 contains 16 residues. CDR3 sequence: CASRATSGGRIETQYF. CDR3 nucleotides: TGCGCCAGCAGGGCGACTAGCGGGGGAAGGATAGAGACCCAGTACTTC.

The DNA for the CDR3 is TGTGCCACGGAGGGACAGGGTCGGGATTATGTAAGCTACACCTTC. It translates to CATEGQGRDYVSYTF. This chain joins TRBV10-3 and TRBJ1-2; TRBD1 agrees at 9 bases. Germline CDR1 reads ENHRY; CDR2 reads SYGVKD. V lost 10 bases, J lost 9 bases, and 18 bases stayed unmatched. CDR3 size: 15 residues.

V usage is TRBV19 and J usage is TRBJ1-2; 12 bases agree with TRBD1. Trimming at V came to 6 bases and at J to 3 bases, leaving 14 bases not matched to a gene. Looked up from germline, CDR1 is LNHDA and CDR2 is SQIVND (reference sequence). The CDR3 extends over 18 amino acids. The CDR3 spells CASSRITGTGGGHYGYTF. The DNA for the CDR3 is TGTGCCAGTAGCCGTATCACCGGGACAGGGGGCGGTCACTATGGCTACACCTTC.

The CDR3 nucleotides read TGTGCCAGCAGCGCCCGGACAGGGACTGAAAAACTGTTTTTT. Its protein product is CASSARTGTEKLFF. The chain recombines TRBV9 with TRBJ1-4; 8 nucleotides agree with TRBD1. The CDR3 runs to 14 residues. Germline V gene data show CDR1 as SGDLS and CDR2 as YYNGEE. The ends lost 3 bases at V and 7 bases at J; junction bases unmatched: 5. Using reference TRBV9 and TRBJ1-4 for the parts outside the CDR3, the full variable domain is DSGVTQTPKHLITATGQRVTLRCSPRSGDLSVYWYQQSLDQGLQFLIQYYNGEERAKGNILERFSAQQFPDLHSELNLSSLELGDSALYFCASSARTGTEKLFFGSGTQLSVL.

V gene TRBV30 combines with J gene TRBJ2-1, with TRBD1 matching over 7 bases. V lost 4 bases and J lost 7; bases outside the gene matches: 10. This CDR3 contains 14 residues. Germline values: CDR1 GTSNPN, CDR2 SVGIG (reference sequence). The CDR3 loop reads CAWTRDRLVNEQFF. In DNA form, the CDR3 reads TGTGCCTGGACACGGGACAGACTGGTGAATGAGCAGTTCTTC.

The chain recombines TRBV10-2 with TRBJ2-7, with 10 positions matching TRBD1. Losses at the gene ends were 3 bases for V and 5 bases for J; bases not matched to a gene: 7. This CDR3 has 15 amino acids. CDR1 and CDR2 from the germline V gene are WSHSY and SAAADI. The CDR3 region is CASSDQGQGLHEQYF. The CDR3 DNA follows: TGCGCCAGCAGTGATCAGGGACAGGGGTTGCACGAGCAGTACTTC.

The chain uses TRBV11-1 and TRBJ1-6, with a weak D call TRBD1 (5 bases). Germline CDR1 and CDR2: SGHAT and FQDESV (reference sequence). V was cut by 5 bases and J by 7 bases, with 12 bases left in between. This CDR3 region has 14 residues. Written as DNA, the CDR3 is TGTGCCAGCAGCCCTCCAGGGCCCAATTCACCCCTCCACTTT. Protein product: CASSPPGPNSPLHF.

The chain employs TRBV18 and TRBJ2-6, with 9 bases identical to TRBD2. Germline V gene data show CDR1 as KGHSH and CDR2 as LQKENI. Trimming removed 2 bases from V and 2 bases from J; junction bases left unmatched: 4. The CDR3 is 17 residues long. The CDR3 loop reads CASSPGSGSPGANVLTF. CDR3 coding DNA: TGTGCCAGCTCACCAGGTAGCGGGAGTCCTGGGGCCAACGTCCTGACTTTC.

The chain employs TRBV30 and TRBJ1-2, with D possibly matching TRBD1 (6 bases). Trimming stripped 2 bases from V and 4 bases from J, with 14 bases between. CDR1 GTSNPN and CDR2 SVGIG come from the germline V gene (reference sequence). The CDR3 has 14 residues. This chain's CDR3 is CAWSRTGYSYGYTF. Here the CDR3 DNA reads TGTGCCTGGAGTCGAACAGGGTATAGCTATGGCTACACCTTC.

V gene TRBV30 combines with J gene TRBJ2-1, with 10 bases matching TRBD2. This CDR3 is built from 14 residues. The V gene end was trimmed by 4 bases and the J gene end by 4 bases; junction bases not matched to a gene: 4. Germline V gene sequence: CDR1 GTSNPN, CDR2 SVGIG (reference sequence). CDR3 sequence: CAWTIAGGYNEQFF. CDR3 nucleotides: TGTGCCTGGACGATAGCGGGGGGTTACAATGAGCAGTTCTTC.

This rearrangement joins TRBV11-2 to TRBJ2-5; TRBD2 is a possible D gene (6 bases). The germline V gene has CDR1 SGHAT and CDR2 FQNNGV. CDR3 length: 15 residues. Trimming stripped 3 bases from V and 2 bases from J, with 13 bases between. CDR3 in DNA: TGTGCCAGCAGCTTCCTAGCGAATACTCAAGAGACCCAGTACTTC. Translated: CASSFLANTQETQYF.

The DNA for the CDR3 is TGTGCCAGCAGAGAGTCGGGGGGCGCGGCTGGCTACACCTTC. Its protein is CASRESGGAAGYTF. This chain links TRBV6-5 with TRBJ1-2; a weak D match, TRBD1 (6 bases). V was trimmed by 6 bases and J by 7 bases, leaving 18 bases between them. Germline V lookup: CDR1 MNHEY, CDR2 SVGAGI. CDR3 size: 14 residues.

The chain employs TRBV9 and TRBJ2-7, with TRBD2 matching over 9 bases. V dropped 0 bases and J dropped 3; count of bases not matched to a gene: 13. CDR3 length equals 18 residues. Per germline, CDR1 SGDLS and CDR2 YYNGEE. CDR3 DNA: TGTGCCAGCAGCGTAGGGCCCTCACAGCGGGAGGCCCTCTACGAGCAGTACTTC. Protein: CASSVGPSQREALYEQYF.

This chain connects TRBV10-3 to TRBJ2-1, with D possibly being TRBD1 (6 bases). Germline CDR1 ENHRY, CDR2 SYGVKD. V lost 0 bases to trimming and J lost 13 bases, with 13 bases between them. CDR3 length: 13 residues. The CDR3 nucleotides read TGTGCCATCAGTGAGTCAACAGGGATACTCCAGTTCTTC. Protein sequence: CAISESTGILQFF.

This rearrangement joins TRBV5-4 to TRBJ1-1; D perhaps matches TRBD1 (5 bases). Germline loops: CDR1 SGHNT, CDR2 YYREEE (reference sequence). Deletions cut 3 bases from V and 3 bases from J, with 12 bases between. The CDR3 has 14 residues. The CDR3 protein is CASSSIQVYTEAFF. The CDR3 nucleotides are TGTGCCAGCAGCTCGATACAGGTATACACTGAAGCTTTCTTT. Variable domain in full (rest from reference TRBV5-4 and TRBJ1-1): ETGVTQSPTHLIKTRGQQVTLRCSSQSGHNTVSWYQQALGQGPQFIFQYYREEENGRGNFPPRFSGLQFPNYSSELNVNALELDDSALYLCASSSIQVYTEAFFGQGTRLTVV.

The chain is built from TRBV5-5 and TRBJ2-1, with 7 bases aligning to TRBD2. There are 14 residues in the CDR3. J gave up 5 bases and V 4 bases, and 6 bases lay outside the gene matches. From germline, CDR1 is SGHKS and CDR2 YYEKEE (reference sequence). The chain's CDR3 is CASSVLARDNEQFF. For the CDR3, the DNA is TGTGCCAGCAGCGTACTAGCGCGTGACAATGAGCAGTTCTTC.

The CDR3 is CASNYSPDKQYF. DNA of the CDR3: TGTGCCAGCAATTACAGCCCCGATAAGCAGTACTTC. The gene calls are TRBV28 and TRBJ2-7; no firm D call. The CDR3 runs to 12 residues. V lost 7 bases and J 8 bases, leaving 15 bases between the germline ends. The V gene's germline CDR1 is MDHEN and CDR2 SYDVKM.

The chain employs TRBV10-1 and TRBJ2-7; tentatively, D is TRBD2 (5 bases). The CDR3 runs to 15 residues. Trimming shortened V by 0 bases and J by 2 bases, and 11 bases separated the two germline ends. Germline lookup yields CDR1 WNHNN and CDR2 SYGVQD (reference sequence). CDR3 bases: TGCGCCAGCAGTGAGTCGGGGAGCCCTGCCTACGAGCAGTACTTC. Translation gives CASSESGSPAYEQYF.

This CDR3 reads CSVELAFRLGTGELFF. DNA of the CDR3: TGCAGCGTTGAATTGGCTTTCCGACTTGGTACCGGGGAGCTGTTTTTT. V is TRBV29-1 and J is TRBJ2-2; D is undetermined. CDR1 SQVTM and CDR2 ANQGSEA come from the germline V gene. CDR3 length: 16 residues. With 2 bases removed from V and 5 bases from J, the gap between germline ends came to 18 bases.

The genes are TRBV29-1 and TRBJ1-2, with a possible D match to TRBD1 (5 bases). The CDR3 sequence is 13 residues long. Deletions cut 6 bases from V and 4 bases from J, with 15 bases between. Germline values: CDR1 SQVTM, CDR2 ANQGSEA. The CDR3 DNA is TGCAGCGTCGAGCCGACAGACCTCTATGGCTACACCTTC. It encodes CSVEPTDLYGYTF. Complete variable domain (other parts from reference TRBV29-1 and TRBJ1-2): SAVISQKPSRDICQRGTSLTIQCQVDSQVTMMFWYRQQPGQSLTLIATANQGSEATYESGFVIDKFPISRPNLTFSTLTVSNMSPEDSSIYLCSVEPTDLYGYTFGSGTRLTVV.

This chain connects TRBV6-6 to TRBJ2-2; tentatively, D is TRBD1 (6 bases). The CDR3 loop spans 15 amino acids. Trimming left V 5 bases short and J 0 bases short, with 10 bases between. In germline, CDR1 is MNHNY, CDR2 SVGAGI (reference sequence). Here the CDR3 reads CASSPRGPNTGELFF. The DNA for the CDR3 is TGTGCCAGCAGTCCCAGGGGCCCGAACACCGGGGAGCTGTTTTTT.

The J gene is TRBJ1-1, the V gene TRBV5-6; TRBD1 matches at 8 bases. The CDR3 spans 14 residues. Germline lookup yields CDR1 SGHDT and CDR2 YYEEEE. Trimming at V came to 3 bases and at J to 4 bases, leaving 5 bases not matched to a gene. In nucleotides, the CDR3 is TGTGCCAGCAGCTCCAGGGGGCGCGTCACTGAAGCTTTCTTT. This translates into CASSSRGRVTEAFF. The full variable domain, its missing parts supplied by reference TRBV5-6 and TRBJ1-1, is DAGVTQSPTHLIKTRGQQVTLRCSPKSGHDTVSWYQQALGQGPQFIFQYYEEEERQRGNFPDRFSGHQFPNYSSELNVNALLLGDSALYLCASSSRGRVTEAFFGQGTRLTVV.

V gene TRBV6-1 combines with J gene TRBJ1-5; 8 bases match TRBD1. The trim removed 0 bases at V and 6 bases at J, leaving 4 bases unmatched. The CDR3 has 15 residues. In germline, CDR1 is MNHNS, CDR2 SASEGT. For the CDR3, the DNA is TGTGCCAGCAGTGAAGCGACAGGGGTGGTTCAGCCCCAGCATTTT. Its protein product is CASSEATGVVQPQHF.

The chain has TRBV9 and TRBJ2-5; 9 bases fit TRBD2. The ends lost 3 bases at V and 3 bases at J; junction bases unmatched: 9. Germline assignment: CDR1 SGDLS and CDR2 YYNGEE. This CDR3 has 16 amino acids. CDR3 sequence reads: CASSADDIAGEETQYF. The DNA of the CDR3 is TGTGCCAGCAGCGCAGATGATATAGCGGGAGAAGAGACCCAGTACTTC.

V gene TRBV5-1 combines with J gene TRBJ2-3, with D perhaps matching TRBD2 (6 bases). From germline, CDR1 is SGHRS and CDR2 YFSETQ. CDR3 size: 15 residues. Trimming removed 0 bases from V and 5 bases from J, with 13 bases in between. CDR3 amino acids: CASSLVGEVEDTQYF. CDR3 bases: TGCGCCAGCAGCTTGGTAGGGGAGGTAGAAGATACGCAGTATTTT. The full variable domain, its missing parts supplied by reference TRBV5-1 and TRBJ2-3, is KAGVTQTPRYLIKTRGQQVTLSCSPISGHRSVSWYQQTPGQGLQFLFEYFSETQRNKGNFPGRFSGRQFSNSRSEMNVSTLELGDSALYLCASSLVGEVEDTQYFGPGTRLTVL.

V gene TRBV7-3 combines with J gene TRBJ2-7; no firm D call. Trimming removed 0 bases from V and 6 bases from J, with 9 bases in between. Germline V lookup: CDR1 SGHTA, CDR2 FQGTGA. The CDR3 consists of 13 residues. The CDR3 nucleotides are TGTGCCAGCAGCTTAACGACAAGTGGCGAGCAGTACTTC. Translation: CASSLTTSGEQYF.

This chain connects TRBV5-1 to TRBJ2-6; possible D gene TRBD1, 6 bases. V lost 9 bases, J lost 0 bases, and 10 bases lay in between. The V gene's germline CDR1 is SGHRS and CDR2 YFSETQ. This CDR3 has 14 amino acids. CDR3 nucleotides: TGCGCCACCAAGGACAGCTCTGGGGCCAACGTCCTGACTTTC. This sequence encodes CATKDSSGANVLTF.

The rearrangement joins TRBV14 to TRBJ2-7; D uncertain. Trimming took 0 bases from V and 5 from J, leaving 11 bases between them. The V gene's germline CDR1 is SGHDN and CDR2 FVKESK. The CDR3 runs 14 residues. CDR3 in DNA: TGTGCCAGCAGCCAAGACGCGGTCGCCCACGAGCAGTACTTC. Protein product: CASSQDAVAHEQYF.

The chain uses TRBV4-1 and TRBJ2-3, with 9 bases that match TRBD1. The length of the CDR3 is 16 residues. Germline CDR1 and CDR2: MGHRA and YSYEKL. The J segment lost 2 bases and the V segment lost 4 bases, leaving 7 bases of the junction unmatched. Here the CDR3 DNA reads TGCGCCAGCAGCCCCTGGGGACAGGGCTACACAGATACGCAGTATTTT. Its translation is CASSPWGQGYTDTQYF.